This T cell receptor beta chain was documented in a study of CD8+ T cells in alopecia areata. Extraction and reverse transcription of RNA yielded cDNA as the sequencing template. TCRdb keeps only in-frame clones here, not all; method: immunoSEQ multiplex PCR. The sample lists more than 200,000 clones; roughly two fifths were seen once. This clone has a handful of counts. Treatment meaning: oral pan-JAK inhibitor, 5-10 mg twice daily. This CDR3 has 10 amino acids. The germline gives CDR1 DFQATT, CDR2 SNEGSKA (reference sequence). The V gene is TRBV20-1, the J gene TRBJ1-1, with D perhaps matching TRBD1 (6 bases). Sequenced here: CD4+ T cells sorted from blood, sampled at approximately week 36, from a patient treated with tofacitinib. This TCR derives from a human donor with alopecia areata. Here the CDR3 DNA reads TGCAGGGCACAGGGACCTGAAGCTTTCTTT. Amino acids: CRAQGPEAFF.